Listed below are T cell receptor beta chains from one sample, sequenced in a study of esophageal squamous cell carcinoma under preoperative chemotherapy. TCRdb passed the PCR reads through MiXCR, listing each CDR3 protein once. The repertoire holds tens of thousands of distinct CDR3 sequences, with around 50% as singletons. Sampling was done from a patient given preoperative chemotherapy. The receptor set was obtained from a human donor with esophageal squamous cell carcinoma. The donor label of this sample is uncertain. Both conserved end residues are trimmed from each CDR3. The order of the fields is CDR3 protein, V gene.

CDR3 protein: ASSPSGTSHEQF
V gene: TRBV7-3

CDR3 protein: ASREEGPYNEQF
V gene: TRBV5-1

CDR3 protein: ASSCEAGTGDEDTQY
V gene: TRBV11-3

CDR3 protein: ASSRGTGRCATDTQY
V gene: TRBV7-2

CDR3 protein: ASSFVGRGPDTQY
V gene: TRBV7-8

CDR3 protein: ASSRSGGGTYNEQY
V gene: TRBV6-1

CDR3 protein: AGIAGGFTDTQY
V gene: TRBV7-6

CDR3 protein: ASSRKGGGVTETQY
V gene: TRBV7-8

CDR3 protein: ASRLPGQASYEQY
V gene: TRBV7-2

CDR3 protein: ASSLENLNYGYT
V gene: TRBV5-4

CDR3 protein: AGSPGRALDTQY
V gene: TRBV6-1

CDR3 protein: ASRGLGGGAQDTQY
V gene: TRBV12-3/TRBV12-4

CDR3 protein: ASSPRNPLAQKIQY
V gene: TRBV7-8

CDR3 protein: ACRCMGGRGTETQY
V gene: TRBV7-2

CDR3 protein: ASRATSGGATDTQY
V gene: TRBV12-3/TRBV12-4

CDR3 protein: ASRGVRAIDMQY
V gene: TRBV6-1

CDR3 protein: ASSLQGIGETQY
V gene: TRBV27

CDR3 protein: ASSLVSLTSTDTQY
V gene: TRBV11-2

CDR3 protein: ASSLGGTVAGQY
V gene: TRBV12-3/TRBV12-4

CDR3 protein: ASSLRFPNEQF
V gene: TRBV13

CDR3 protein: AGAPPGALETQY
V gene: TRBV6-2/TRBV6-3

CDR3 protein: ASSLRISGTGITYNEQF
V gene: TRBV7-3

CDR3 protein: ASSTDTAAIGTQY
V gene: TRBV11-2

CDR3 protein: ASRVTGSYEQY
V gene: TRBV25-1

CDR3 protein: ASSLGWGSTEAF
V gene: TRBV5-1

CDR3 protein: ASSYPGAPTDTQY
V gene: TRBV7-2

CDR3 protein: AGSLARAGGRDQKIQY
V gene: TRBV7-2

CDR3 protein: ASSPAGLTTDMQY
V gene: TRBV12-3/TRBV12-4

CDR3 protein: ASRDGQGYNQPQH
V gene: TRBV6-2/TRBV6-3

CDR3 protein: AWGGGGCGTSAEETQY
V gene: TRBV10-2

CDR3 protein: ASRPTSGGTDTQY
V gene: TRBV12-3/TRBV12-4